This entry lists 31 T cell receptor beta chains sequenced from one sample in a study of CD8+ T cells in alopecia areata. Described treatment: oral pan-JAK inhibitor, 5-10 mg twice daily. After isolation, RNA underwent reverse transcription to generate cDNA as the sequencing template. Only in-frame clones appear in the TCRdb table, and some are missing; sequencing was by immunoSEQ multiplex PCR. The data contain about 74,000 clones, 29% of them singletons. Specimen: CD8+ T cells sorted from blood, collected at week 4, from a patient treated with tofacitinib. These receptors came from a human donor with alopecia areata.

The V and J genes are TRBV7-2 and TRBJ2-7, with a possible D match to TRBD1 (6 bases). CDR1 SGHTA and CDR2 FQGNSA come from the germline V gene. Trimming removed 4 bases from V and 3 bases from J, with 16 bases in between. The CDR3 is made up of 15 amino acids. CDR3 loop: CASSSLSAGDYEQYF. In DNA form, the CDR3 reads TGTGCCAGCAGCTCCCTATCGGCAGGGGACTACGAGCAGTACTTC.

J is TRBJ2-1 and V is TRBV29-1, with 12 nucleotides matching TRBD1. Germline loops: CDR1 SQVTM, CDR2 ANQGSEA. The CDR3 is 17 residues long. J gave up 0 bases and V 5 bases, and 8 bases lay outside the gene matches. In nucleotides, the CDR3 is TGCAGCGTTAGGGGGACAGGGGGCCGGAGCTCCTACAATGAGCAGTTCTTC. This sequence encodes CSVRGTGGRSSYNEQFF.

The chain uses TRBV7-6 and TRBJ1-4, with 10 positions matching TRBD1. The CDR3 is 15 amino acids. The V segment lost 5 bases and the J segment 8 bases; nucleotides outside the gene matches: 8. From germline, CDR1 is SGHVS and CDR2 FNYEAQ. The CDR3 nucleotides read TGTGCCAGCAGCGGGGAGGACAGGGGGAGCGAAAAACTGTTTTTT. It encodes CASSGEDRGSEKLFF. Based on the CDR3 plus reference TRBV7-6 and TRBJ1-4, the full variable domain is GAGVSQSPRYKVTKRGQDVALRCDPISGHVSLYWYRQALGQGPEFLTYFNYEAQQDKSGLPNDRFSAERPEGSISTLTIQRTEQRDSAMYRCASSGEDRGSEKLFFGSGTQLSVL.

This clone was detected a few times. The CDR3 is CSVIVANYGYTF. CDR3 in DNA: TGCAGCGTGATCGTAGCTAACTATGGCTACACCTTC. The V call is TRBV29-1, the J call TRBJ1-2; no reliable D call. The V end lost 6 bases, the J end lost 0 bases, and 8 bases lay between the germline ends. The germline V gene has CDR1 SQVTM and CDR2 ANQGSEA. The CDR3 sequence is 12 residues long. The full variable domain, completed using reference TRBV29-1 and TRBJ1-2, is SAVISQKPSRDICQRGTSLTIQCQVDSQVTMMFWYRQQPGQSLTLIATANQGSEATYESGFVIDKFPISRPNLTFSTLTVSNMSPEDSSIYLCSVIVANYGYTFGSGTRLTVV.

The genes are TRBV29-1 and TRBJ2-1, with TRBD1 matching 7 bases. The V and J ends lost 2 bases and 2 bases, in that order; junction bases with no gene match: 6. CDR1 and CDR2 from the germline V gene are SQVTM and ANQGSEA. The CDR3 consists of 15 residues. The DNA of the CDR3 is TGCAGCGTTGAACCAGGACAGGCCCCCTACAATGAGCAGTTCTTC. It specifies CSVEPGQAPYNEQFF.

In its sample, this clone was seen many times. The V gene is TRBV29-1, the J gene TRBJ2-1; 7 nucleotides agree with TRBD1. Germline CDR1 SQVTM, CDR2 ANQGSEA. The ends lost 1 base at V and 8 bases at J; junction bases unmatched: 14. The CDR3 consists of 16 residues. The CDR3 sequence is CSVEGLVGRGSYEQFF. In DNA, the CDR3 is TGCAGCGTTGAAGGCCTCGTTGGCAGGGGGTCGTATGAGCAGTTCTTC.

The chain is built from TRBV29-1 and TRBJ2-7; maybe TRBD2 (6 bases). Germline CDR1 reads SQVTM; CDR2 reads ANQGSEA. Trimming took 6 bases from V and 0 from J, leaving 18 bases between them. This CDR3 is built from 15 residues. The CDR3 nucleotides read TGCAGCGTAGCCGGGGGTGGCGGCCTCTCCTACGAGCAGTACTTC. It is translated as CSVAGGGGLSYEQYF.

V and J are TRBV30 and TRBJ1-2, with no clear D. The germline CDR1 and CDR2 sequences are GTSNPN and SVGIG (reference sequence). This CDR3 region has 14 residues. The V gene lost 3 bases and the J gene lost 7 bases, with 18 bases spanning the gap. DNA for the CDR3: TGTGCCTGGAGATTCCGTGACACATTAGGTGGCTACACCTTC. Amino acid sequence: CAWRFRDTLGGYTF. Full variable domain (rest looked up from reference TRBV30 and TRBJ1-2): SQTIHQWPATLVQPVGSPLSLECTVEGTSNPNLYWYRQAAGRGLQLLFYSVGIGQISSEVPQNLSASRPQDRQFILSSKKLLLSDSGFYLCAWRFRDTLGGYTFGSGTRLTVV.

This chain links TRBV11-1 with TRBJ2-7; D may be TRBD2 (6 bases). Trimming left V 5 bases short and J 3 bases short, with 17 bases between. The CDR3 is 15 amino acids. Germline CDR1 reads SGHAT; CDR2 reads FQDESV (reference sequence). In DNA form, the CDR3 reads TGTGCCAGCAGCATTGGGGACGGACTATTCTACGAGCAGTACTTC. Amino acid sequence: CASSIGDGLFYEQYF.

The chain combines TRBV5-4 with TRBJ2-2; 12 bases are a match to TRBD2. CDR3 length: 15 amino acids. J was trimmed by 7 bases and V by 5 bases; bases with no gene match: 6. Germline-derived CDR1 and CDR2 are SGHNT and YYREEE (reference sequence). CDR3 bases: TGTGCCAGCAGGTCGACTAGCGGGAGCGTCGGGGAGCTGTTTTTT. Encoded protein: CASRSTSGSVGELFF.

The gene calls are TRBV29-1 and TRBJ1-4; D remains unclear. V dropped 7 bases and J dropped 6 bases, with 12 bases sitting between them. Germline V gene sequence: CDR1 SQVTM, CDR2 ANQGSEA. The CDR3 contains 12 residues. CDR3: CSALYGDEKLFF. CDR3 coding DNA: TGCAGCGCGCTGTACGGGGATGAAAAACTGTTTTTT.

The rearrangement links TRBV27 to TRBJ2-4; 14 bases are shared with TRBD2. V trimming: 9 bases; J trimming: 6 bases; junction bases outside the gene matches: 4. The CDR3 is made up of 14 amino acids. Germline assignment: CDR1 MNHEY and CDR2 SMNVEV (reference sequence). The DNA for the CDR3 is TGTGCCAGTTCGGGACTAGCGGGAGCAAACATTCAGTACTTC. Protein: CASSGLAGANIQYF.

This chain joins TRBV6-5 and TRBJ2-7, with 7 positions matching TRBD2. The CDR3 loop spans 13 amino acids. CDR1 and CDR2 from the germline V gene are MNHEY and SVGAGI. V lost 7 bases, J lost 4 bases, and 7 bases stayed unmatched. The CDR3 spells CASKEGGPYEQYF. Here the CDR3 DNA reads TGTGCCAGCAAGGAGGGAGGGCCTTACGAGCAGTACTTC.

This clone has only a few counts. CDR3 amino acids: CSVGGRTGGGNEQFF. The CDR3 nucleotides are TGCAGCGTTGGGGGGAGGACGGGAGGTGGCAATGAGCAGTTCTTC. V usage is TRBV29-1 and J usage is TRBJ2-1; 7 positions match TRBD2. Germline V lookup: CDR1 SQVTM, CDR2 ANQGSEA. Trimming took 4 bases from V and 6 from J; bases not matched to a gene: 12. The CDR3 runs to 15 residues.

There are a few counts of this clone. This sequence joins TRBV29-1 and TRBJ2-2; 9 nucleotides align to TRBD2. This CDR3 region has 12 residues. Germline values: CDR1 SQVTM, CDR2 ANQGSEA. V lost 3 bases to trimming and J lost 9 bases; unmatched junction nucleotides: 2. The chain's CDR3 is CSVELAGWELFF. The CDR3 nucleotides are TGCAGCGTTGAGCTAGCGGGGTGGGAGCTGTTTTTT.

This chain uses TRBV27 with TRBJ2-3; a possible D gene is TRBD2 (5 bases). Trimming took 8 bases from V and 6 from J, leaving 18 bases between them. In germline, CDR1 is MNHEY, CDR2 SMNVEV (reference sequence). The CDR3 runs to 14 residues. The CDR3 loop reads CASQTGNRRDTQYF. The CDR3 DNA reads TGTGCCAGCCAAACGGGGAACCGCAGGGATACGCAGTATTTT.

On this clone: An end of the junction differs from the germline gene, which may be a read error. The CDR3 bases are TGCGCCAGCAGCCAAGAAGGAGGGGGGGGAAACGAGCAGTACTTC. Its translation is CASSQEGGGGNEQYF. The chain uses TRBV5-8 and TRBJ2-7; possibly TRBD2 for D (7 bases). Looked up from germline, CDR1 is SGHTS and CDR2 is YDEGEE. This CDR3 is 15 amino acids long.

The genes are TRBV30 and TRBJ2-1, with TRBD2 matching over 11 bases. Germline V gene data show CDR1 as GTSNPN and CDR2 as SVGIG (reference sequence). The CDR3 runs to 17 residues. V lost 1 base to trimming and J lost 3 bases; unmatched junction nucleotides: 8. Written as DNA, the CDR3 is TGTGCCTGGAGTGGTACTCCGACTAGCGGGGACTACAATGAGCAGTTCTTC. This translates into CAWSGTPTSGDYNEQFF.

This chain links TRBV29-1 with TRBJ2-7; D is tentatively TRBD1 or TRBD2 (5 bases each). The CDR3 spans 13 residues. Germline V gene lookup returns CDR1 SQVTM and CDR2 ANQGSEA. The V and J ends lost 5 bases and 0 bases respectively, with 11 bases between them. CDR3 loop: CSVPGTDSYEQYF. The CDR3 bases are TGCAGCGTTCCCGGGACGGACTCCTACGAGCAGTACTTC.

The chain has TRBV9 and TRBJ2-1; D may be TRBD1 (5 bases). Between the trimmed V and J ends, which lost 1 base and 4 bases, there was a span of 6 bases. Looked up from germline, CDR1 is SGDLS and CDR2 is YYNGEE. The CDR3 has 13 amino acids. The CDR3 nucleotides read TGTGCCAGCAGCGTATCAGGGTACAATGAGCAGTTCTTC. Residues: CASSVSGYNEQFF.

The gene calls are TRBV2 and TRBJ1-2; D remains ambiguous. Germline assignment: CDR1 SNHLY and CDR2 FYNNEI. V gave up 2 bases and J gave up 0 bases, with 10 bases separating them. This CDR3 spans 15 amino acids. CDR3 residues: CASSELNVANYGYTF. The CDR3 DNA follows: TGTGCCAGCAGTGAACTAAACGTAGCTAACTATGGCTACACCTTC.

This chain joins TRBV5-1 and TRBJ1-2, with no clear D. CDR3 size: 12 residues. The ends were cut back, 4 bases at V and 6 bases at J, with 10 bases in the middle. The V gene's germline CDR1 is SGHRS and CDR2 YFSETQ. CDR3 region: CASSPSLDGYTF. The CDR3 coding sequence is TGCGCCAGCAGCCCTTCTTTGGATGGCTACACCTTC. The full variable domain, in which reference TRBV5-1 and TRBJ1-2 provide the parts outside the CDR3, is KAGVTQTPRYLIKTRGQQVTLSCSPISGHRSVSWYQQTPGQGLQFLFEYFSETQRNKGNFPGRFSGRQFSNSRSEMNVSTLELGDSALYLCASSPSLDGYTFGSGTRLTVV.

In its sample, this clone was seen a few times. This chain uses TRBV5-1 with TRBJ1-2, with no clear D. The length of the CDR3 is 14 residues. Germline lookup yields CDR1 SGHRS and CDR2 YFSETQ. Trimming cost V 2 bases and J 6 bases, with 14 bases left between them. The CDR3 here is CASSFRQLEDGYTF. CDR3 DNA sequence: TGCGCCAGCAGCTTCAGGCAACTCGAGGATGGCTACACCTTC.

Ten or more counts support this clone. The genes are TRBV28 and TRBJ2-7; D is unresolved. Germline V gene lookup returns CDR1 MDHEN and CDR2 SYDVKM. The CDR3 runs 15 residues. Trimming removed 5 bases from V and 4 bases from J, with 18 bases in between. The CDR3: CASSQPGPRRYEQYF. CDR3 DNA: TGTGCCAGCAGTCAGCCGGGCCCCCGAAGGTACGAGCAGTACTTC.

This clone was observed a handful of times. The chain links TRBV11-1 to TRBJ2-1, with TRBD2 identical over 7 bases. This CDR3 comprises 14 residues. Germline V gene sequence: CDR1 SGHAT, CDR2 FQDESV (reference sequence). Trimming at V came to 2 bases and at J to 8 bases, leaving 6 bases not matched to a gene. CDR3 region: CASSLRGRGDEQFF. The DNA for the CDR3 is TGTGCCAGCAGCTTACGCGGGAGAGGGGATGAGCAGTTCTTC.

The chain joins TRBV9 to TRBJ2-7; TRBD1 matches at 9 bases. The CDR3 loop spans 14 amino acids. Looked up from germline, CDR1 is SGDLS and CDR2 is YYNGEE. V dropped 4 bases and J dropped 2; count of bases not matched to a gene: 4. CDR3 DNA sequence: TGTGCCAGCAGCCCCTGGACAGGGGCCTACGAGCAGTACTTC. Translating it yields CASSPWTGAYEQYF.

The rearrangement uses TRBV7-2 and TRBJ2-3, with no clear D. CDR1 is SGHTA, CDR2 FQGNSA, per germline. The CDR3 totals 14 residues. The ends were cut back, 3 bases at V and 0 bases at J, with 7 bases in the middle. CDR3 loop: CASSFVRSTDTQYF. Written as DNA, the CDR3 is TGTGCCAGCAGCTTTGTTCGGAGCACAGATACGCAGTATTTT.

V is TRBV5-5 and J is TRBJ2-7, with 7 bases matching TRBD2. This CDR3 is 15 amino acids long. Germline V gene data show CDR1 as SGHKS and CDR2 as YYEKEE (reference sequence). Trimming took 1 base from V and 0 from J; bases not matched to a gene: 4. DNA of the CDR3: TGTGCCAGCAGCTTGCGGGAGGCAAGCTCCTACGAGCAGTACTTC. This encodes CASSLREASSYEQYF.

This chain joins TRBV4-3 and TRBJ2-3; D remains ambiguous. This CDR3 is built from 15 residues. The V and J ends lost 0 bases and 6 bases respectively, with 13 bases between them. Germline V gives CDR1 LGHNA, CDR2 YSLEER. CDR3 nucleotides: TGCGCCAGCAGCCAAGATGGGTCAGTGGCGGATACGCAGTATTTT. Translated, it gives CASSQDGSVADTQYF.

This clone was picked up a small number of times. V usage is TRBV4-3 and J usage is TRBJ2-3; 7 bases agree with TRBD2. Germline lookup yields CDR1 LGHNA and CDR2 YSLEER. J was trimmed by 5 bases and V by 3 bases; bases with no gene match: 11. The CDR3 is 16 residues long. In DNA, the CDR3 is TGCGCCAGCAGCCAGAGGCGGGAGCGAGTGGGAGATACGCAGTATTTT. Residues: CASSQRRERVGDTQYF.

The CDR3 bases are TGTGCCAGCAGTTTGGGGTATAGCACTGAAGCTTTCTTT. This gives the protein CASSLGYSTEAFF. The V call is TRBV27, the J call TRBJ1-1; unclear D gene. V was clipped by 3 bases and J by 4 bases, with 9 bases between them. Germline CDR1 and CDR2: MNHEY and SMNVEV (reference sequence). The CDR3 has 13 residues.